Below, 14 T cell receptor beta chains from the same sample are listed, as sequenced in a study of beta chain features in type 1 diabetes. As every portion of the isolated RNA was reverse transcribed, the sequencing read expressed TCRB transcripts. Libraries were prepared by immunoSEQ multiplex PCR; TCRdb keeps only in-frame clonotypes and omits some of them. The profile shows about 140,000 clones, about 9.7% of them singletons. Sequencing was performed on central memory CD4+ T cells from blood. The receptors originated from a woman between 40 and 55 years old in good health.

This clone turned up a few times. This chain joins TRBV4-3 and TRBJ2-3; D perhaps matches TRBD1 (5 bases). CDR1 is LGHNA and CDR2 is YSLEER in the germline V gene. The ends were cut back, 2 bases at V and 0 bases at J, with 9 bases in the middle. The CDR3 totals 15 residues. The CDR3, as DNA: TGCGCCAGCAGCCAACAGGGCGATAGCACAGATACGCAGTATTTT. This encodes CASSQQGDSTDTQYF.

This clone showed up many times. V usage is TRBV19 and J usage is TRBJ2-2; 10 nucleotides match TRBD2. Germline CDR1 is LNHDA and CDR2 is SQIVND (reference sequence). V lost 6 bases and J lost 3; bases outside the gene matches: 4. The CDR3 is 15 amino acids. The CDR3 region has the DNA TGTGCCAGTAGAGAGCGGGGGGGCCACACCGGGGAGCTGTTTTTT. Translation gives CASRERGGHTGELFF.

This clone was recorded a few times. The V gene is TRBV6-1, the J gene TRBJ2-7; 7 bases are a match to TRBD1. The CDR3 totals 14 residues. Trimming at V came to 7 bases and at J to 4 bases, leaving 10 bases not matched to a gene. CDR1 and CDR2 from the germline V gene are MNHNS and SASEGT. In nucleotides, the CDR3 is TGTGCCAGCAAAGGACAGGCCCACCTTTACGAGCAGTACTTC. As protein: CASKGQAHLYEQYF.

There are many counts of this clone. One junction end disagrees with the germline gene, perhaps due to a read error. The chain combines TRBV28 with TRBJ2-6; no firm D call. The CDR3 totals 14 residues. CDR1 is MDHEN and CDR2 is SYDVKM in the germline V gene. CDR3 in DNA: TGTGCCAGCAGTTTCCGCTCTGGCGCCAACGTCCTGACTTTC. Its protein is CASSFRSGANVLTF.

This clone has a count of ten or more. This CDR3 reads CASSLLSRSEQYF. The CDR3 nucleotides are TGTGCCAGCAGCTTGCTGTCAAGGAGTGAGCAGTACTTC. This chain connects TRBV5-4 to TRBJ2-7; D is undetermined. The V end was cut by 1 base, the J end by 7 bases, with 12 bases between. CDR3 length: 13 amino acids. Germline values: CDR1 SGHNT, CDR2 YYREEE (reference sequence).

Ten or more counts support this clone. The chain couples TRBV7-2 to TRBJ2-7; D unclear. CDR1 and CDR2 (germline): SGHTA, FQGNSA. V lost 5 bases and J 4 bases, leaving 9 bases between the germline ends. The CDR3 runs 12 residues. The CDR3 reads CASSLRWYEQYF. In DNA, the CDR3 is TGTGCCAGCAGCCTCAGGTGGTACGAGCAGTACTTC.

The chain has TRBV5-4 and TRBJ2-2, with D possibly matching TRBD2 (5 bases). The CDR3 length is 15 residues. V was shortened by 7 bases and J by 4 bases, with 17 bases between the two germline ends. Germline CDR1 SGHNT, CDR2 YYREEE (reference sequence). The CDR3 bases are TGTGCCAGCCGAAAAGACCTAGCCAGCACCGGGGAGCTGTTTTTT. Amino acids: CASRKDLASTGELFF.

The CDR3: CASSARQSVIYGYTF. As DNA, the CDR3 is TGTGCCAGCAGTGCGAGACAGTCGGTAATATATGGCTACACCTTC. This chain connects TRBV2 to TRBJ1-2, with TRBD1 as a possible D gene (5 bases). The germline CDR1 and CDR2 sequences are SNHLY and FYNNEI. The CDR3 runs 15 residues. Trimming pared 4 bases from V and 5 bases from J, leaving 17 bases between.

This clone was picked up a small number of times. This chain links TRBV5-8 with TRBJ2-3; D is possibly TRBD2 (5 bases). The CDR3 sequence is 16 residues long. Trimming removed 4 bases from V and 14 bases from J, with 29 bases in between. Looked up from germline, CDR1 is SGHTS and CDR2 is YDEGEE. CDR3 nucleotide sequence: TGTGCCAGCAGCCTGGGGTCAGCGGCTAACCGAGTAGGGCGGTATTTT. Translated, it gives CASSLGSAANRVGRYF.

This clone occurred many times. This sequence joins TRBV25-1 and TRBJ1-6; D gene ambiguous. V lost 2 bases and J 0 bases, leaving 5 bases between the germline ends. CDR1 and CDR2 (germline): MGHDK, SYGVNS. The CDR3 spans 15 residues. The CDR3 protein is CASSEGGSYNSPLHF. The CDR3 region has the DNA TGTGCCAGCAGTGAAGGCGGCTCCTATAATTCACCCCTCCACTTT.

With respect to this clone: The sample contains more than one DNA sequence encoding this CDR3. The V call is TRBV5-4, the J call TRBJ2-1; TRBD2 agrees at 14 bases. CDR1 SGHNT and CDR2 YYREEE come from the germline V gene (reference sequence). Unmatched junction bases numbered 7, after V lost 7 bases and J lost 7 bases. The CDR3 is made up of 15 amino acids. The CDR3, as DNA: TGTGCCAGCTCTCCGACTAGCGGGGGGGCAAATGAGCAGTTCTTC. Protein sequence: CASSPTSGGANEQFF.

CDR3 sequence: CASSLFRSTDTQYF. The CDR3 nucleotides read TGTGCCAGCAGCTTGTTTCGGTCCACAGATACGCAGTATTTT. The chain couples TRBV7-2 to TRBJ2-3; D unresolved. The length of the CDR3 is 14 residues. The ends were cut back, 3 bases at V and 2 bases at J, with 9 bases in the middle. CDR1 is SGHTA, CDR2 FQGNSA, per germline. Full variable domain (missing parts from reference TRBV7-2 and TRBJ2-3): GAGVSQSPSNKVTEKGKDVELRCDPISGHTALYWYRQSLGQGLEFLIYFQGNSAPDKSGLPSDRFSAERTGGSVSTLTIQRTQQEDSAVYLCASSLFRSTDTQYFGPGTRLTVL.

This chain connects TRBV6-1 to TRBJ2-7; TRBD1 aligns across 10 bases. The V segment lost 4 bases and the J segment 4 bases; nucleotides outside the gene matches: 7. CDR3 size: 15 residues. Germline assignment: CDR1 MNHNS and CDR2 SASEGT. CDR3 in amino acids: CASSGPRTGGYEQYF. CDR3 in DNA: TGTGCCAGCAGTGGCCCGCGGACAGGGGGATACGAGCAGTACTTC.

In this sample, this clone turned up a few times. This CDR3 is CASSSTELYEQYF. In DNA, the CDR3 is TGTGCCAGCAGCTCGACGGAGCTCTACGAGCAGTACTTC. V and J are TRBV6-5 and TRBJ2-7, with D unclear. V lost 6 bases, J lost 3 bases, and 12 bases lay in between. The CDR3 spans 13 residues. Germline CDR1 reads MNHEY; CDR2 reads SVGAGI.